This TCR beta chain was profiled in a study of cytotoxic CD8 clonotypes in ibrutinib-treated CLL. Whole-study results and caveats: Age-matched healthy donor levels were exceeded by baseline clonality, which tracked circulating CD8+ T-cell counts.

About this clone itself: The antigen is undetermined.

This table comes from immunoSEQ multiplex PCR, and its TCRdb copy is limited to in-frame clones, with some not included. The sample carries approximately 190,000 clones, nearly 80% recorded once. The sample was PBMCs, taken after 12 months of ibrutinib treatment. The TCR comes from a human donor with chronic lymphocytic leukemia.

Written as DNA, the CDR3 is TGTGCCAGCTCATCGGGGCAAGAAGGCTATGGCTACACCTTC. This encodes CASSSGQEGYGYTF. This chain uses TRBV18 with TRBJ1-2, with D perhaps matching TRBD1 (5 bases). Trimming cost V 5 bases and J 4 bases, with 14 bases left between them. There are 14 residues in the CDR3. Per germline, CDR1 KGHSH and CDR2 LQKENI.